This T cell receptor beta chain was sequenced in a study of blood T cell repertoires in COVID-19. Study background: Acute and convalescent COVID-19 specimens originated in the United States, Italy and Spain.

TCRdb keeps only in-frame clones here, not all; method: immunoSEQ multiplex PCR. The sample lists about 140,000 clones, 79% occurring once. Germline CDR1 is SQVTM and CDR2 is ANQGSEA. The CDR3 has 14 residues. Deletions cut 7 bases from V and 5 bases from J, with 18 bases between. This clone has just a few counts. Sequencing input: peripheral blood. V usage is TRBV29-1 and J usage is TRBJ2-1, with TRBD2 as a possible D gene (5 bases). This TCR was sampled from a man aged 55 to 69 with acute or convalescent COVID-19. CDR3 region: CSARTAPMDNEQFF. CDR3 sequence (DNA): TGCAGCGCCAGGACTGCCCCGATGGACAATGAGCAGTTCTTC.